A selection of T cell receptor beta chains follows, all from one sample in a study of cytomegalovirus exposure and HLA in healthy donors. Generated by immunoSEQ multiplex PCR, the TCRdb table keeps only in-frame clones and is missing some. The sample consists of about 90,000 clones, approximately 84% of them appearing once. Sequences were obtained from PBMCs. The receptors were sampled from a man aged 18 to 29 in good health and CMV-seronegative. The CDR3 runs from the conserved cysteine through the conserved F or W. A D gene is named only where the DNA matches it firmly. The size entry is marked missing in some rows and otherwise reads once, few, many or a size class.

.,TRBD2,TRBV5-1,TRBJ2-1,CASRMTSGRVVHNEQFF,TGCGCCAGCAGGATGACTAGCGGGAGGGTGGTCCACAATGAGCAGTTCTTC
.,TRBD2,TRBV18,TRBJ2-1,CASSIGLAGTDEQFF,TGTGCCAGCTCAATCGGACTAGCGGGTACAGATGAGCAGTTCTTC
.,TRBD1,TRBV29-1,TRBJ1-1,CSVRDRLNTEAFF,TGCAGCGTGAGGGACAGACTGAACACTGAAGCTTTCTTT
.,.,TRBV19,TRBJ1-2,CASSRLDGNYGYTF,TGTGCCAGTAGTAGACTTGACGGAAACTATGGCTACACCTTC
.,.,TRBV28,TRBJ1-5,CATQSGGYQPQHF,TGTGCCACGCAAAGCGGGGGATATCAGCCCCAGCATTTT
.,TRBD1,TRBV29-1,TRBJ2-4,CSGGRDRGDIQYF,TGCAGCGGAGGGAGGGACAGGGGAGACATTCAGTACTTC
once,TRBD1,TRBV14,TRBJ1-2,CASSHLPGQGYGYTF,TGTGCCAGCAGCCATCTCCCCGGACAGGGCTATGGCTACACCTTC
.,TRBD1,TRBV6-5,TRBJ1-2,CASIQPSGGGVGYTF,TGTGCCAGCATTCAACCATCCGGAGGGGGCGTTGGCTACACCTTC
few,.,TRBV2,TRBJ1-1,CASSVGGSAFF,TGTGCCAGCAGTGTGGGCGGGTCCGCTTTCTTT
.,TRBD1,TRBV5-1,TRBJ1-4,CASSLGQGQEKLFF,TGCGCCAGCAGCTTGGGACAGGGACAAGAAAAACTGTTTTTT
few,.,TRBV9,TRBJ1-3,CASSLVTASSGNTIYF,TGTGCCAGCAGTCTAGTGACAGCATCCTCTGGAAACACCATATATTTT
once,TRBD2,TRBV28,TRBJ2-1,CASSLFGGGPDEQFF,TGTGCCAGCAGTTTATTTGGGGGAGGGCCCGATGAGCAGTTCTTC
.,.,TRBV29-1,TRBJ2-7,CSVVGVESYEQYF,TGCAGCGTCGTAGGGGTTGAAAGCTACGAGCAGTACTTC
.,.,TRBV5-1,TRBJ2-7,CASSLVLEGEQYF,TGCGCCAGCAGCTTGGTTCTGGAGGGGGAGCAGTACTTC
.,TRBD1,TRBV7-2,TRBJ2-1,CASSSDREIYNEQFF,TGTGCCAGCAGCTCGGACAGGGAGATTTACAATGAGCAGTTCTTC
.,TRBD2,TRBV5-1,TRBJ2-7,CASSSTSGRPTYEQYF,TGCGCCAGCAGCTCTACTAGCGGGAGGCCAACCTACGAGCAGTACTTC
.,TRBD1,TRBV9,TRBJ1-4,CASSATGGREKLFF,TGTGCCAGCAGCGCGACAGGGGGCCGTGAAAAACTGTTTTTT
.,TRBD1,TRBV30,TRBJ1-6,CAWSPARCGTGSNSPLHF,TGTGCCTGGAGCCCAGCTCGTTGTGGGACAGGGTCGAATTCACCCCTCCACTTT
.,.,TRBV28,TRBJ1-2,CASSFHSASSYYGYTF,TGTGCCAGCAGTTTCCATTCAGCGAGCTCTTACTATGGCTACACCTTC
.,.,TRBV6-1,TRBJ2-1,CASSESRKNEQFF,TGTGCCAGCAGTGAATCCAGGAAGAATGAGCAGTTCTTC
.,.,TRBV27,TRBJ2-7,CASSFMPRDRREQYF,TGTGCCAGCAGTTTCATGCCCAGGGATCGTCGGGAGCAGTACTTC
few,TRBD1,TRBV9,TRBJ1-5,CASSPAGQGDQPQHF,TGTGCCAGCAGCCCGGCGGGACAGGGGGATCAGCCCCAGCATTTT
.,.,TRBV10-2,TRBJ2-3,CASSEDRDSTDTQYF,TGCGCCAGCAGTGAAGACAGAGATAGCACAGATACGCAGTATTTT
.,TRBD1,TRBV7-6,TRBJ1-6,CASSWGGSGTGNSPLHF,TGTGCCAGCAGCTGGGGCGGATCCGGGACAGGGAATTCACCCCTCCACTTT
.,.,TRBV2,TRBJ1-2,CASSRGSFGYTF,TGTGCCAGCAGTAGGGGTTCCTTTGGCTACACCTTC
.,TRBD2,TRBV27,TRBJ2-1,CASSWEGWNEQFF,TGTGCCAGCAGTTGGGAGGGGTGGAATGAGCAGTTCTTC
few,.,TRBV2,TRBJ1-5,CASSLPDGNQPQHF,TGTGCCAGCAGTTTACCCGACGGGAATCAGCCCCAGCATTTT
.,.,TRBV4-1,TRBJ1-1,CASSREQRGTEAFF,TGCGCCAGCAGCAGGGAGCAACGGGGCACTGAAGCTTTCTTT
.,.,TRBV5-1,TRBJ2-3,CASSLDGDRTDTQYF,TGCGCCAGCAGCTTAGACGGAGACCGCACAGATACGCAGTATTTT
.,.,TRBV7-9,TRBJ2-7,CASSLPTGSSYEQYF,TGTGCCAGCAGCTTACCCACAGGGAGCTCCTACGAGCAGTACTTC
.,.,TRBV5-5,TRBJ2-3,CASSLLGRSTDTQYF,TGTGCCAGCAGCTTGTTGGGGCGGAGCACAGATACGCAGTATTTT
.,TRBD2,TRBV4-3,TRBJ2-1,CASSQEVAGVANEQFF,TGCGCCAGCAGCCAAGAGGTAGCGGGAGTGGCAAATGAGCAGTTCTTC
.,TRBD2,TRBV4-3,TRBJ2-3,CASSQALTAGGVTDTQYF,TGCGCCAGCAGCCAAGCCTTAACGGCGGGAGGGGTGACAGATACGCAGTATTTT
.,.,TRBV10-3,TRBJ1-1,CTISESSWRAGAFF,TGTACCATCAGTGAGTCAAGTTGGCGGGCCGGGGCTTTCTTT
.,TRBD1,TRBV6-1,TRBJ1-2,CVVGQGIYGYTF,TGTGTGGTAGGACAGGGAATTTATGGCTACACCTTC
.,TRBD2,TRBV4-2,TRBJ2-3,CASSQDGSGSPDTQYF,TGTGCCAGCAGCCAAGATGGGAGCGGGAGTCCAGATACGCAGTATTTT
.,TRBD2,TRBV2,TRBJ2-1,CASSERFGALAGTYNEQFF,TGTGCCAGCAGTGAAAGATTCGGGGCGCTAGCGGGGACCTACAATGAGCAGTTCTTC